This T cell receptor beta chain derives from a study of T cell responses to AZD1222 COVID-19 vaccine. Study-level background: Timing groups of about 4 and about 12 weeks for second doses were pooled. Points from the study as a whole: Only 5 or 6 individuals given AZD1222 were seropositive at baseline. The CD4 TCRs associated with vaccination extended across spike and predominated at 160-218 and 743-854.

The table came from immunoSEQ multiplex PCR; TCRdb's copy has only in-frame clones and leaves some out. The sample yields about 130,000 clones, around 86% seen once. Turning to this clone: Its antigen remains unknown.

This TCR was recovered from an adult in good health. The sequencing used peripheral blood, collected on day 0 of AZD1222 vaccination.

Here the CDR3 DNA reads TGCAGTCCCAGGGGCTACACCTTC. Its protein is CSPRGYTF. The chain employs TRBV20-1 and TRBJ1-2; no clear D gene. There are 8 residues in the CDR3. CDR1 and CDR2 (germline): DFQATT, SNEGSKA (reference sequence). Trimming removed 8 bases at V and 8 bases at J, with 6 bases between.